This TCR beta chain was retrieved from a study of identical twins. The sample holds a few counts of this clonotype. The CDR3 runs to 14 residues. Germline assignment: CDR1 GTSNPN and CDR2 SVGIG (reference sequence). V gave up 7 bases and J gave up 0 bases, with 14 bases separating them. One entry per CDR3 protein results from TCRdb running MiXCR on the 5' RACE reads. Counted here are roughly 250,000 distinct CDR3 sequences, around 15% occurring once; the ten biggest clones make up 8.8%. The receptor was derived from a young woman in good health. Material for sequencing was memory (CD45RO+) T cells sorted from blood. V is TRBV30 and J is TRBJ2-3; D is undetermined. The CDR3 sequence: CASPLRASTDTQYF. CDR3 bases: TGTGCCTCCCCATTGCGCGCTAGCACAGATACGCAGTATTTT.